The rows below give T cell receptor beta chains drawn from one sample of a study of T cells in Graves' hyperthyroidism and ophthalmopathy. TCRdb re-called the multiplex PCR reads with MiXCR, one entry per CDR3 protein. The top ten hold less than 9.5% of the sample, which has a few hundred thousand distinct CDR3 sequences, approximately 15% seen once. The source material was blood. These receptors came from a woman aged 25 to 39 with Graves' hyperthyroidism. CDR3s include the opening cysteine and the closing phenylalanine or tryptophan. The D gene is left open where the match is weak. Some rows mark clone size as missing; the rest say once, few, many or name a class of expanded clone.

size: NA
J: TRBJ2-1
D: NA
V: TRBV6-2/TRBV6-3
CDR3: CASSPTPGAGYNEQFF
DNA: TGTGCCAGCAGTCCAACCCCAGGGGCCGGCTACAATGAGCAGTTCTTC

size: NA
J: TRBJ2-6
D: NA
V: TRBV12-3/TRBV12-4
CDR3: CASSQTRQDSGANVLTF
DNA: TGTGCCAGCAGCCAAACCCGACAGGACTCTGGGGCCAACGTCCTGACTTTC

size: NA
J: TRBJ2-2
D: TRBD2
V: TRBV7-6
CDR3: CASSSGGDTGELFF
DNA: TGTGCCAGCAGCTCTGGGGGGGACACCGGGGAGCTGTTTTTT

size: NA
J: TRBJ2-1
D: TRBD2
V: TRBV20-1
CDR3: CSAMPWAAGASEQFF
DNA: TGCAGTGCCATGCCGTGGGCAGCGGGAGCCAGTGAGCAGTTCTTC

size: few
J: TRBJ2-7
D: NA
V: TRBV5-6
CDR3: CASSFQGNYEQYF
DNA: TGTGCCAGCAGCTTTCAGGGAAACTACGAGCAGTACTTC

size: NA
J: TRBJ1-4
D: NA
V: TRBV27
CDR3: CASSSGFGGATEKLLF
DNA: TGTGCCAGCAGTTCAGGGTTCGGGGGCGCGACTGAAAAACTGCTTTTT

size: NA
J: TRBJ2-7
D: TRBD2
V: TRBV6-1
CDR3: CASSVETGTSAYEQYF
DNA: TGTGCCAGCAGTGTAGAAACCGGGACTAGCGCCTACGAGCAGTACTTC

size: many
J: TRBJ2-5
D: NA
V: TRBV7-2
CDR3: CASSLGAAQETQYF
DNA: TGTGCCAGCAGCTTAGGGGCAGCACAAGAGACCCAGTACTTC

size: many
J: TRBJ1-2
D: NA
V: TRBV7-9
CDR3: CASSLTLAGDNYGYTF
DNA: TGTGCCAGCAGCTTAACGTTGGCAGGGGATAACTATGGCTACACCTTC

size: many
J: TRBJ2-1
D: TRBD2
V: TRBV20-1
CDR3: CSALTGTSGSWNEQFF
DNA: TGCAGTGCTTTAACCGGGACTAGCGGGAGTTGGAATGAGCAGTTCTTC

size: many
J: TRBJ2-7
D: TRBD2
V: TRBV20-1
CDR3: CSAFTSGTTYEQYF
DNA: TGCAGTGCTTTTACTAGCGGGACGACCTACGAGCAGTACTTC

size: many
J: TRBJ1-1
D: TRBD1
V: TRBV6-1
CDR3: CASSWDRGISEAFF
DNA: TGTGCCAGCAGCTGGGACAGGGGGATCTCTGAAGCTTTCTTT

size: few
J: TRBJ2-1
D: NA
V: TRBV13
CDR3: CASSPPSTYNEQFF
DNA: TGTGCCAGCAGCCCCCCTTCGACCTACAATGAGCAGTTCTTC

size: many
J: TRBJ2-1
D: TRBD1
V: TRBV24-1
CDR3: CATSDLGTGRGNEQFF
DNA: TGTGCCACCAGTGATTTGGGGACAGGGCGGGGCAATGAGCAGTTCTTC

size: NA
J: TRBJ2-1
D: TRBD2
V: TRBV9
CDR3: CASSTTSGRAYEQFF
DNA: TGTGCCAGCAGCACCACTAGCGGGAGGGCCTATGAGCAGTTCTTC

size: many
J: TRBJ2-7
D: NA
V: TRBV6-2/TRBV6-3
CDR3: CASRIGQNSYEQYF
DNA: TGTGCCAGCAGGATCGGACAGAACTCCTACGAGCAGTACTTC

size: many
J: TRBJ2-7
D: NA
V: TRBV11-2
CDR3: CASRTGLQEQYF
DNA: TGTGCCAGCAGAACAGGGTTACAAGAGCAGTACTTC

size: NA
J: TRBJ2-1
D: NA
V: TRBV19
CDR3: CASSPPPAGQYNEQFF
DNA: TGTGCCAGTAGTCCCCCCCCAGCGGGACAATACAATGAGCAGTTCTTC

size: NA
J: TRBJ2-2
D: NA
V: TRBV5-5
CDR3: CASSFNANTGELFF
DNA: TGTGCCAGCAGCTTTAACGCGAACACCGGGGAGCTGTTTTTT

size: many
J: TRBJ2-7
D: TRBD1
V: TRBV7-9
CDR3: CASSHPGDRLYEQYF
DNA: TGTGCCAGCAGCCACCCGGGGGACAGGCTCTACGAGCAGTACTTC

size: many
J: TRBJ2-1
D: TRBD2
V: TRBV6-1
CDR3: CASSQTGTSGPYNEQFF
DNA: TGTGCCAGCAGCCAGACGGGGACTAGCGGGCCCTACAATGAGCAGTTCTTC

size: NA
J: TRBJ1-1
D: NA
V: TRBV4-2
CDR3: CASSQALGGANTEAFF
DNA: TGTGCCAGCAGCCAAGCTCTCGGGGGGGCGAACACTGAAGCTTTCTTT

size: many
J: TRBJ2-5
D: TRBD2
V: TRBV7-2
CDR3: CASSPAGPQETQYF
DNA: TGTGCCAGCAGCCCAGCGGGGCCGCAAGAGACCCAGTACTTC

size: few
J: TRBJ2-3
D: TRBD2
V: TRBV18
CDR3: CASSQQGPAGGDTQYF
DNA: TGTGCCAGCTCACAACAGGGTCCAGCGGGAGGAGATACGCAGTATTTT

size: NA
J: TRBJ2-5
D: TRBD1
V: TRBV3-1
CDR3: CASSRRTGGTYQETQYF
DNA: TGTGCCAGCAGCCGACGGACAGGGGGGACGTACCAAGAGACCCAGTACTTC

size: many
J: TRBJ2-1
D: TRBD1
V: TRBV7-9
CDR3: CASSITGTGHNEQFF
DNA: TGTGCCAGCAGCATCACCGGGACAGGGCACAATGAGCAGTTCTTC

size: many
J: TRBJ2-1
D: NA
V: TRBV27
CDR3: CASSFGRILSSYNEQFF
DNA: TGTGCCAGCAGTTTTGGGCGGATACTGAGCTCCTACAATGAGCAGTTCTTC

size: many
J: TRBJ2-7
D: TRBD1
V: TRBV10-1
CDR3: CASSEGTGGYEQYF
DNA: TGCGCCAGCAGTGAGGGGACAGGGGGCTACGAGCAGTACTTC

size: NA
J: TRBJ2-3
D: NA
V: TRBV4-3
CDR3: CASSQDSDSTDTQYF
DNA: TGCGCCAGCAGCCAAGATTCAGACAGCACAGATACGCAGTATTTT

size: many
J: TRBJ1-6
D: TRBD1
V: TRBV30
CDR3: CAWSEQGDSPLHF
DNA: TGTGCCTGGAGTGAACAGGGGGATTCACCCCTCCACTTT

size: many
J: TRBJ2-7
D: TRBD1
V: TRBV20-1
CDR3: CSVPGQGAPLSHEQYF
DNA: TGCAGTGTCCCGGGACAGGGGGCACCCCTTTCCCACGAGCAGTACTTC

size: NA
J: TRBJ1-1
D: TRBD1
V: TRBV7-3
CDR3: CASSLMGRGPGTEAFF
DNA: TGTGCCAGCAGCTTAATGGGCAGGGGGCCTGGGACTGAAGCTTTCTTT

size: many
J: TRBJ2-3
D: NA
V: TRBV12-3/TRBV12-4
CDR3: CASSLSSAGTDTQYF
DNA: TGTGCCAGCAGTTTGAGCAGCGCTGGCACAGATACGCAGTATTTT

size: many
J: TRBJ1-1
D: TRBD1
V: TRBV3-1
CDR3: CASSQYRGSTEAFF
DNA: TGTGCCAGCAGCCAGTACAGGGGATCCACTGAAGCTTTCTTT

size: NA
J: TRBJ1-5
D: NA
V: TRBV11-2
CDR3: CASSLQHF
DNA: TGTGCCAGCAGCTTACAGCATTTT

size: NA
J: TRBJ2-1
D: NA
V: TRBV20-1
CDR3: CSARAGTLHYNEQFF
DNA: TGCAGTGCTAGAGCCGGGACTCTTCACTACAATGAGCAGTTCTTC

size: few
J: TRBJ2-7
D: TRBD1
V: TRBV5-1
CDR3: CASSFGQGPLYEQYF
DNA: TGCGCCAGCAGCTTCGGACAGGGCCCCTTATACGAGCAGTACTTC

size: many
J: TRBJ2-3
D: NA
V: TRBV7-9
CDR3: CASSPRQDINTDTQYF
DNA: TGTGCCAGCAGCCCCCGACAGGACATCAACACAGATACGCAGTATTTT

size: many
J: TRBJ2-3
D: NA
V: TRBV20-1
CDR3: CSARDREKEWGTDTQYF
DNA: TGCAGTGCTAGAGATCGGGAGAAGGAGTGGGGCACAGATACGCAGTATTTT

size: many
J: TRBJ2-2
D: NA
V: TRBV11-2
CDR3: CASSSYMGFTGELFF
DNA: TGTGCCAGCAGCTCATATATGGGTTTCACCGGGGAGCTGTTTTTT

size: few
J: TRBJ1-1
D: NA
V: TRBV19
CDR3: CASRPGTEAFF
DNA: TGTGCCAGTCGTCCAGGCACTGAAGCTTTCTTT

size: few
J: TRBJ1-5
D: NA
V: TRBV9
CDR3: CASSVGPVLQSNQPQHF
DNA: TGTGCCAGCAGCGTAGGCCCGGTTTTACAGAGCAATCAGCCCCAGCATTTT

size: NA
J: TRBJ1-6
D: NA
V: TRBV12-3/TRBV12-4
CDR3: CASSFGQRNSPLHF
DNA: TGTGCCAGCAGCTTTGGGCAAAGAAATTCACCCCTCCACTTT

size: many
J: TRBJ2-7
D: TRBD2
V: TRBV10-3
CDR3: CAISERLAGGPFEQYF
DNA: TGTGCCATCAGTGAGAGGCTAGCGGGAGGGCCTTTCGAGCAGTACTTC

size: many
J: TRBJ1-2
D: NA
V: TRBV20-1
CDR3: CSALTGNYYGFTF
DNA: TGCAGTGCTTTAACAGGGAATTACTATGGTTTCACCTTC

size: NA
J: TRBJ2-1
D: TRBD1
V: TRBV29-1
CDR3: CSVQGANYNEQFF
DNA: TGCAGCGTGCAGGGGGCAAACTACAATGAGCAGTTCTTC

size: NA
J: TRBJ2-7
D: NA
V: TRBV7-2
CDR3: CASSTRPYEQYF
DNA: TGTGCCAGCAGCACCCGTCCCTACGAGCAGTACTTC

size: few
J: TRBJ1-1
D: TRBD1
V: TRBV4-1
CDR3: CASSQGPGQVWMNTEAFF
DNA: TGCGCCAGCAGCCAGGGTCCGGGACAGGTATGGATGAACACTGAAGCTTTCTTT

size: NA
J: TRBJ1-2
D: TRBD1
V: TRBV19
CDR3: CASSIHRGDNYGYTF
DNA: TGTGCCAGTAGTATACACAGGGGCGACAACTATGGCTACACCTTC